A selection of T cell receptor beta chains follows, all from one sample in a study of T cell repertoires in cytomegalovirus infection. TCRdb recomputed calls from the reads with MiXCR, one row per CDR3 protein. This repertoire shows around 230,000 distinct CDR3 sequences, about 39% found once; its top ten account for roughly three fifths. Their specific antigens are unknown. The starting material was CD8+ T cells from cultured PBMCs, obtained from culture after CMV antigen stimulation. The receptors here all came from a human donor in good health (CMV status not recorded). Some clones in this sample may be carry-over from other donors' samples. CDR3s include the opening cysteine and the closing phenylalanine or tryptophan. The order of the fields is D gene, CDR3 length, V gene, clone size, J gene, CDR3 protein, CDR3 DNA. A D gene is named only where the DNA matches it firmly. Size tells how often a clone was seen (once, few, many) or the class of an expanded clone, and some rows leave it out.

D: .
length: 15
V: TRBV11-2
size: few
J: TRBJ2-7
CDR3: CASSYGGRVSYEQYF
DNA: TGTGCCAGCAGCTACGGGGGACGGGTCTCCTACGAGCAGTACTTC

D: .
length: 15
V: TRBV7-2
size: .
J: TRBJ2-5
CDR3: CASSLNDYYQETQYF
DNA: TGTGCCAGCAGCTTGAACGACTACTACCAAGAGACCCAGTACTTC

D: TRBD2
length: 15
V: TRBV7-8
size: .
J: TRBJ2-1
CDR3: CASSSARESYNEQFF
DNA: TGTGCCAGCAGCTCGGCGCGGGAGTCTTACAATGAGCAGTTCTTC

D: .
length: 14
V: TRBV28
size: .
J: TRBJ1-5
CDR3: CASQGRASNQPQHF
DNA: TGTGCCAGTCAGGGGAGGGCGAGCAATCAGCCCCAGCATTTT

D: .
length: 14
V: TRBV10-3
size: .
J: TRBJ1-1
CDR3: CAISELPDNTEAFF
DNA: TGTGCCATCAGTGAGCTACCGGATAACACTGAAGCTTTCTTT

D: TRBD1
length: 15
V: TRBV9
size: few
J: TRBJ1-1
CDR3: CASSVAGGKGTEAFF
DNA: TGTGCCAGCAGCGTCGCAGGGGGAAAGGGCACTGAAGCTTTCTTT

D: TRBD1
length: 17
V: TRBV28
size: .
J: TRBJ2-2
CDR3: CASTDLERQGSTGELFF
DNA: TGTGCCAGCACCGATTTGGAGCGACAGGGAAGCACCGGGGAGCTGTTTTTT

D: TRBD1
length: 14
V: TRBV30
size: .
J: TRBJ2-7
CDR3: CAWSVGTGGYEQYF
DNA: TGTGCCTGGAGTGTAGGGACAGGGGGCTACGAGCAGTACTTC

D: .
length: 16
V: TRBV11-1
size: many
J: TRBJ2-1
CDR3: CASSPRDRDQNNEQFF
DNA: TGTGCCAGCAGCCCCCGCGACCGGGATCAAAACAATGAGCAGTTCTTC

D: TRBD1
length: 15
V: TRBV5-4
size: many
J: TRBJ1-1
CDR3: CASSPRQGMNTEAFF
DNA: TGTGCCAGCAGCCCCCGACAGGGGATGAACACTGAAGCTTTCTTT

D: .
length: 13
V: TRBV7-3
size: .
J: TRBJ2-7
CDR3: CASSSGGGNEQYF
DNA: TGTGCCAGCAGTTCGGGGGGCGGGAACGAGCAGTACTTC

D: TRBD1
length: 17
V: TRBV2
size: .
J: TRBJ2-1
CDR3: CASSGKVGTGFYNEQFF
DNA: TGTGCCAGCAGTGGGAAGGTCGGGACAGGGTTTTACAATGAGCAGTTCTTC

D: TRBD2
length: 17
V: TRBV4-1
size: .
J: TRBJ2-2
CDR3: CASSLGLAGAGTGELFF
DNA: TGCGCCAGCAGCCTCGGACTAGCGGGAGCCGGCACCGGGGAGCTGTTTTTT

D: TRBD1
length: 12
V: TRBV11-2
size: .
J: TRBJ2-7
CDR3: CASRVQGYEQYF
DNA: TGTGCCAGCAGAGTACAGGGGTACGAGCAGTACTTC

D: .
length: 11
V: TRBV4-2
size: .
J: TRBJ1-1
CDR3: CATSQGAEAFF
DNA: TGTGCCACCTCACAGGGAGCTGAAGCTTTCTTT

D: .
length: 14
V: TRBV15
size: .
J: TRBJ2-5
CDR3: CATSSGGNEETQYF
DNA: TGTGCCACCAGCAGTGGGGGTAATGAAGAGACCCAGTACTTC

D: .
length: 13
V: TRBV29-1
size: few
J: TRBJ1-2
CDR3: CSVEGRTEDGYTF
DNA: TGCAGCGTTGAAGGGAGGACAGAAGATGGCTACACCTTC

D: TRBD2
length: 18
V: TRBV20-1
size: once
J: TRBJ2-3
CDR3: CSARGVGGTSGSADTQYF
DNA: TGCAGTGCTAGAGGAGTAGGTGGGACTAGCGGGAGTGCAGATACGCAGTATTTT

D: TRBD1
length: 16
V: TRBV5-8
size: few
J: TRBJ2-2
CDR3: CASRSQEQGETGELFF
DNA: TGTGCCAGCAGGAGCCAAGAACAGGGGGAAACCGGGGAGCTGTTTTTT

D: .
length: 14
V: TRBV27
size: .
J: TRBJ2-1
CDR3: CASSGPNPRNEQFF
DNA: TGTGCCAGCAGCGGACCGAACCCTAGAAATGAGCAGTTCTTC

D: .
length: 14
V: TRBV12-3/TRBV12-4
size: .
J: TRBJ2-7
CDR3: CASSFSGNSYEQYF
DNA: TGTGCCAGCAGTTTTAGCGGAAATTCCTACGAGCAGTACTTC

D: .
length: 15
V: TRBV25-1
size: .
J: TRBJ1-2
CDR3: CASSGLWTGDFGYTF
DNA: TGTGCCAGCAGTGGGTTATGGACTGGGGACTTCGGCTACACCTTC

D: .
length: 13
V: TRBV7-1
size: few
J: TRBJ2-1
CDR3: CASSPAARGEQFF
DNA: TGTGCCAGCAGCCCAGCTGCCCGGGGTGAGCAGTTCTTC

D: .
length: 15
V: TRBV7-4
size: .
J: TRBJ2-2
CDR3: CASSARDTNTGELFF
DNA: TGTGCCAGCAGCGCCCGGGACACCAACACCGGGGAGCTGTTTTTT

D: .
length: 17
V: TRBV19
size: .
J: TRBJ2-7
CDR3: CASSIVAPTGAPNEQYF
DNA: TGTGCCAGTAGTATAGTTGCTCCCACTGGGGCTCCCAACGAGCAGTACTTC

D: .
length: 14
V: TRBV27
size: few
J: TRBJ1-1
CDR3: CASTSSPRNTEAFF
DNA: TGTGCCAGCACGTCCTCCCCAAGGAACACTGAAGCTTTCTTT

D: TRBD2
length: 16
V: TRBV19
size: few
J: TRBJ2-1
CDR3: CASSIRTSGSYNEQFF
DNA: TGTGCCAGTAGTATCCGGACTAGCGGGAGTTACAATGAGCAGTTCTTC

D: TRBD1
length: 14
V: TRBV28
size: few
J: TRBJ2-2
CDR3: CASGDRGDTGELFF
DNA: TGTGCCAGCGGGGACAGGGGTGACACCGGGGAGCTGTTTTTT

D: .
length: 16
V: TRBV5-1
size: .
J: TRBJ2-1
CDR3: CASSLRGGNENNEQFF
DNA: TGCGCCAGCAGCTTAAGGGGCGGGAATGAGAACAATGAGCAGTTCTTC

D: TRBD2
length: 18
V: TRBV27
size: few
J: TRBJ2-7
CDR3: CASSSLPKREGLGYEQYF
DNA: TGTGCCAGCAGTTCTCTCCCCAAGCGGGAGGGCCTCGGCTACGAGCAGTACTTC

D: TRBD1
length: 18
V: TRBV27
size: .
J: TRBJ1-5
CDR3: CASSLSGGGGQGHQPQHF
DNA: TGTGCCAGCAGTTTAAGCGGTGGGGGCGGACAGGGGCATCAGCCCCAGCATTTT

D: .
length: 15
V: TRBV7-6
size: .
J: TRBJ1-1
CDR3: CASSSQQGVNTEAFF
DNA: TGTGCCAGCAGCTCCCAACAGGGCGTCAACACTGAAGCTTTCTTT

D: TRBD2
length: 18
V: TRBV7-9
size: .
J: TRBJ2-2
CDR3: CASSFPTSGVERTGELFF
DNA: TGTGCCAGCAGCTTCCCGACTAGCGGGGTTGAGAGGACCGGGGAGCTGTTTTTT

D: TRBD1
length: 15
V: TRBV5-6
size: few
J: TRBJ1-5
CDR3: CASSPGTGINQPQHF
DNA: TGTGCCAGCAGCCCCGGGACAGGAATCAATCAGCCCCAGCATTTT

D: TRBD2
length: 13
V: TRBV12-3/TRBV12-4
size: .
J: TRBJ2-7
CDR3: CASSRTSGNEQYF
DNA: TGTGCCAGCAGCCGGACTAGCGGGAACGAGCAGTACTTC

D: .
length: 19
V: TRBV7-2
size: few
J: TRBJ2-4
CDR3: CASSLVPSGAQGAKNIQYF
DNA: TGTGCCAGCAGCTTAGTCCCTAGCGGAGCCCAGGGGGCCAAAAACATTCAGTACTTC

D: TRBD2
length: 19
V: TRBV11-2
size: .
J: TRBJ2-1
CDR3: CAIILRSVAGSSSYNEQFF
DNA: TGTGCCATCATCCTTCGCTCGGTAGCGGGATCCAGCTCCTACAATGAGCAGTTCTTC

D: .
length: 20
V: TRBV7-6
size: .
J: TRBJ2-5
CDR3: CASSSQGLTGHSRWGETQYF
DNA: TGTGCCAGCAGCTCCCAAGGCCTTACTGGACACTCGAGATGGGGAGAGACACAGTACTTC

D: .
length: 17
V: TRBV28
size: few
J: TRBJ2-3
CDR3: CASSSGTGWVVSDTQYF
DNA: TGTGCCAGCAGTTCGGGAACAGGGTGGGTCGTCTCAGATACGCAGTATTTT

D: .
length: 15
V: TRBV20-1
size: .
J: TRBJ1-5
CDR3: CSARDWSSSNQPQHF
DNA: TGCAGTGCTAGAGATTGGAGTAGTTCCAATCAGCCCCAGCATTTT

D: TRBD2
length: 14
V: TRBV29-1
size: once
J: TRBJ2-1
CDR3: CSALGVAGLNEQFF
DNA: TGCAGCGCCTTGGGGGTAGCGGGTCTTAATGAGCAGTTCTTC

D: .
length: 14
V: TRBV28
size: .
J: TRBJ2-5
CDR3: CASTQEDYQETQYF
DNA: TGTGCCAGCACCCAAGAGGATTACCAAGAGACCCAGTACTTC

D: .
length: 12
V: TRBV7-9
size: .
J: TRBJ2-7
CDR3: CASSLKSYEQYF
DNA: TGTGCCAGCAGCTTAAAGTCCTACGAGCAGTACTTC

D: .
length: 13
V: TRBV10-2
size: few
J: TRBJ2-3
CDR3: CASSEPAQDTQYF
DNA: TGCGCCAGCAGTGAACCTGCACAGGATACGCAGTATTTT

D: TRBD2
length: 16
V: TRBV11-1
size: few
J: TRBJ2-1
CDR3: CASSPQPGLVHNEQFF
DNA: TGTGCCAGCAGCCCCCAACCGGGACTAGTCCACAATGAGCAGTTCTTC

D: TRBD1
length: 18
V: TRBV28
size: .
J: TRBJ2-6
CDR3: CASSRPRDRGPGANVLTF
DNA: TGTGCCAGCAGTCGACCCCGGGACAGGGGGCCTGGGGCCAACGTCCTGACTTTC

D: .
length: 14
V: TRBV27
size: .
J: TRBJ1-1
CDR3: CASRRGRRNTEAFF
DNA: TGTGCCAGCAGGAGGGGACGAAGGAACACTGAAGCTTTCTTT

D: TRBD2
length: 18
V: TRBV7-2
size: many
J: TRBJ2-6
CDR3: CASSLKRLALQAANVLTF
DNA: TGTGCCAGCAGCTTAAAGAGACTAGCGTTGCAGGCGGCCAACGTCCTGACTTTC

D: TRBD1
length: 17
V: TRBV7-9
size: .
J: TRBJ2-1
CDR3: CASSLLHGTDTGNEQFF
DNA: TGTGCCAGCAGCTTACTTCATGGGACAGACACGGGGAATGAGCAGTTCTTC

D: TRBD2
length: 12
V: TRBV2
size: .
J: TRBJ2-1
CDR3: CATSGGAYEQFF
DNA: TGTGCCACTAGCGGGGGGGCCTATGAGCAGTTCTTC